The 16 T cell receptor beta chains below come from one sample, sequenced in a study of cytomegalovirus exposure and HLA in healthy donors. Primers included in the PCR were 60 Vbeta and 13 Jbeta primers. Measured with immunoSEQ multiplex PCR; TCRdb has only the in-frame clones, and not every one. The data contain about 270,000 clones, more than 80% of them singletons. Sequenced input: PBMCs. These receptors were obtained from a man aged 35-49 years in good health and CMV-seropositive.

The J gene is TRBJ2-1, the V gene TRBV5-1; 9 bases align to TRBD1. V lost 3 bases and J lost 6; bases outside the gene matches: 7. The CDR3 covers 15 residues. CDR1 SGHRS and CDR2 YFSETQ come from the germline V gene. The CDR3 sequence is CASSWGQGGSNEQFF. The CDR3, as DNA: TGCGCCAGCAGCTGGGGACAGGGAGGCTCCAATGAGCAGTTCTTC.

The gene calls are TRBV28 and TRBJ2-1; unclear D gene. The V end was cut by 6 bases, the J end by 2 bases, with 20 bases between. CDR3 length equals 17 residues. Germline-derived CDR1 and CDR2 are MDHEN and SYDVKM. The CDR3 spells CASSPWVNPRPYNEQFF. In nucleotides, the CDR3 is TGTGCCAGCAGCCCCTGGGTCAACCCCAGGCCCTACAATGAGCAGTTCTTC. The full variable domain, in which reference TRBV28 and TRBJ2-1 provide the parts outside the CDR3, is DVKVTQSSRYLVKRTGEKVFLECVQDMDHENMFWYRQDPGLGLRLIYFSYDVKMKEKGDIPEGYSVSREKKERFSLILESASTNQTSMYLCASSPWVNPRPYNEQFFGPGTRLTVL.

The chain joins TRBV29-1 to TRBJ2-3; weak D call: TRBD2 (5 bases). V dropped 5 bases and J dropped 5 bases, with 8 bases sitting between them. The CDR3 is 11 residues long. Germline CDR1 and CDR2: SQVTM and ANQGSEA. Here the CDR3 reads CSVTRLDTQYF. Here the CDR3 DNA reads TGCAGCGTTACTAGGCTAGATACGCAGTATTTT.

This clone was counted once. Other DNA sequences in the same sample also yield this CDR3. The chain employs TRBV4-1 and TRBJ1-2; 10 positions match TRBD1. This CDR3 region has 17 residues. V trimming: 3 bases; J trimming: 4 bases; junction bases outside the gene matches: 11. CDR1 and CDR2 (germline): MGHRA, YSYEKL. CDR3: CASSQDGGQGGFYGYTF. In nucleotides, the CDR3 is TGCGCCAGCAGCCAGGATGGAGGACAGGGGGGCTTCTATGGCTACACCTTC.

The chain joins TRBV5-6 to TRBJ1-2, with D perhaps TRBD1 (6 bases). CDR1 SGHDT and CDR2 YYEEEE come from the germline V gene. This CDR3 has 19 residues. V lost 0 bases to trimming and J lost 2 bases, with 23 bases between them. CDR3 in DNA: TGTGCCAGCAGCTTGGTCTCCTATCTCGGGGGGCGCCCCAACTATGGCTACACCTTC. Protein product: CASSLVSYLGGRPNYGYTF.

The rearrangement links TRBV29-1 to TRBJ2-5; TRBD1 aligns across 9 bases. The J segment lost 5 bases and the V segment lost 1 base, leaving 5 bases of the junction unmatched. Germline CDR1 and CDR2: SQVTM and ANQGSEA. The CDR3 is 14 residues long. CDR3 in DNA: TGCAGCGTTGAAGTTTTACAGGGGGCTGAGACCCAGTACTTC. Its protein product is CSVEVLQGAETQYF.

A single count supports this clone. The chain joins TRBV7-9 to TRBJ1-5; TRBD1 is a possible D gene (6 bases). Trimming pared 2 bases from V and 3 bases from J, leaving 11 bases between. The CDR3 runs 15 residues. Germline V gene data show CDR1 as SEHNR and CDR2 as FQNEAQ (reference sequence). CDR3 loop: CASSLSGTLNQPQHF. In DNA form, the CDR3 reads TGTGCCAGCAGCTTAAGTGGGACACTCAATCAGCCCCAGCATTTT.

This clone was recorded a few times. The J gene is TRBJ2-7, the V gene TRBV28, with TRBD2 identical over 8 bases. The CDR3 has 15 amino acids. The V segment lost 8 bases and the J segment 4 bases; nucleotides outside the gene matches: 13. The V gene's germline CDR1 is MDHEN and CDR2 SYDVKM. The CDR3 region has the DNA TGTGCCAGCTGCATGTCGAGCGGGAGAAGGTACGAGCAGTACTTC. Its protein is CASCMSSGRRYEQYF.

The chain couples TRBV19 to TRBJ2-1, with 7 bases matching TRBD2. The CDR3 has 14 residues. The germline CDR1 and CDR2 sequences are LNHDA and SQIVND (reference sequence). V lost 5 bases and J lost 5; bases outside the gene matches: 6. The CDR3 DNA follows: TGTGCCAGTAGTCCCCTCGGGGGGAACAATGAGCAGTTCTTC. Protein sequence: CASSPLGGNNEQFF.

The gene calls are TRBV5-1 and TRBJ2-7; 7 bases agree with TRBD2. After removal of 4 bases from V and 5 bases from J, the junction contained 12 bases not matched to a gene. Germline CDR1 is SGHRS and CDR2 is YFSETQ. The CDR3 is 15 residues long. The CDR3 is CASSLPAGTIDEQYF. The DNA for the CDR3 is TGCGCCAGCAGCCTACCAGCGGGGACCATCGACGAGCAGTACTTC.

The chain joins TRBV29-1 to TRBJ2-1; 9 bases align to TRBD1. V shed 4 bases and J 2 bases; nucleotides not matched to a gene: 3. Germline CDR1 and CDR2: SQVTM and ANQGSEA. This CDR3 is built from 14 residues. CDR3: CSVAWTGAYNEQFF. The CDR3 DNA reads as TGCAGCGTTGCGTGGACAGGGGCCTACAATGAGCAGTTCTTC.

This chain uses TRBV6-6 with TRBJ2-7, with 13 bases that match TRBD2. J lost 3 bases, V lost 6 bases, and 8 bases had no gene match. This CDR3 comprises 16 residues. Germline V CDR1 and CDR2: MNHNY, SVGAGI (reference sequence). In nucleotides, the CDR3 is TGTGCCAGCAGCCGCCTCGGACTAGCGGGAGTCTACGAGCAGTACTTC. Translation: CASSRLGLAGVYEQYF.

Here the CDR3 reads CASSQTYNEQFF. As DNA, the CDR3 is TGTGCCAGCAGCCAAACCTACAATGAGCAGTTCTTC. V is TRBV27 and J is TRBJ2-1, with D uncertain. With 6 bases removed from V and 2 bases from J, the gap between germline ends came to 5 bases. CDR1 is MNHEY and CDR2 is SMNVEV in the germline V gene (reference sequence). The CDR3 extends over 12 amino acids.

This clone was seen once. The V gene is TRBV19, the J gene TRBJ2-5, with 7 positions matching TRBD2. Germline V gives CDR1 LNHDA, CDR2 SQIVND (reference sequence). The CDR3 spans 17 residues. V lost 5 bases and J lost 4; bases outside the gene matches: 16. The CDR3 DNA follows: TGTGCCAGTAGTCCCGGGACTACCATAAAGAGGGTAGAGACCCAGTACTTC. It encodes CASSPGTTIKRVETQYF.

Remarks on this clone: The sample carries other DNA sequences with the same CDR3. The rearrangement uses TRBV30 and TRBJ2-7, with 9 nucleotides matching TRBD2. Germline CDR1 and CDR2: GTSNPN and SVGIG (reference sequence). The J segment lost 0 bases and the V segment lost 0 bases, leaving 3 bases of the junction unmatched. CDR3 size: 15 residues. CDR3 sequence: CAWSVAGGSSYEQYF. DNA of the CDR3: TGTGCCTGGAGTGTAGCGGGAGGAAGCTCCTACGAGCAGTACTTC.

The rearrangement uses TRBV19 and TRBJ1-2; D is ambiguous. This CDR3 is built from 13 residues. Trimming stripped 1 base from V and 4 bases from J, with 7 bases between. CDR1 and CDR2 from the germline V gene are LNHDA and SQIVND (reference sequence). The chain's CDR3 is CASSIGGFYGYTF. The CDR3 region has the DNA TGTGCCAGTAGTATAGGAGGTTTCTATGGCTACACCTTC.